This entry features one T cell receptor beta chain sequence. Its antigen is unknown. One entry per CDR3 protein, called by TCRdb with MiXCR from the 5' RACE reads. The table records about 260,000 distinct CDR3 sequences, 7.5% to 9.5% of them present only once. V shed 5 bases and J shed 0 bases, with 17 bases lying between them. Germline values: CDR1 SGHTA, CDR2 FQGNSA. CDR3 size: 17 residues. This entry belongs to a study of T-cell memory formation after mild COVID-19. Study as a whole: The TCR clusters were mostly specific to one donor.

Broader study findings: Some clones that responded turned up in pre-infection memory, which suggests that cross-reactive memory joined in. Clones that shrank (day 15 to 85) were balanced CD4/CD8, whereas later expanders leaned CD4+. Second-wave clones peaking on day 37 lacked confirmed SARS-CoV-2 specificity.

This clonotype was obtained from a young man who had mild COVID-19 (a few samples of this study predate the infection). Cell type and time point are not known. This chain links TRBV7-2 with TRBJ1-3; a weak D match, TRBD1 (6 bases). The sample taken for sequencing was PBMCs or a T cell subset sorted from them (not recorded which). DNA for the CDR3: TGTGCCAGCAGCGCGAGACGGTTGACAGGCTCTGGAAACACCATATATTTT. It translates to CASSARRLTGSGNTIYF.